One sample yielded the 18 T cell receptor beta chains listed below, sequenced in a study of identical twins. TCRdb processed the 5' RACE reads anew with MiXCR; each CDR3 protein has one entry. The sample holds just over 500,000 distinct CDR3 sequences, approximately 22% seen once. These same data were also listed under a study on T cells expressing NK-cell markers.

Sequencing was performed on CD4+ T cells sorted from blood. Source of these receptors: a woman aged 18-35 years in good health.

This clonotype was seen many times. The chain is built from TRBV5-1 and TRBJ1-6; TRBD1 is a possible D gene (5 bases). The V gene lost 2 bases and the J gene lost 0 bases, with 9 bases spanning the gap. The germline V gene has CDR1 SGHRS and CDR2 YFSETQ. The CDR3 loop spans 16 amino acids. CDR3 DNA sequence: TGCGCCAGCAGCTTCCGGGGGAGCTCCTATAATTCACCCCTCCACTTT. It specifies CASSFRGSSYNSPLHF.

This clonotype was counted many times. The chain employs TRBV12-3 or TRBV12-4 and TRBJ2-3; D assignment may be TRBD1 or TRBD2 (5 bases each). The CDR3 has 12 residues. Trimming pared 5 bases from V and 8 bases from J, leaving 11 bases between. CDR3 loop: CASSPIGGTQYF. As DNA, the CDR3 is TGTGCCAGCAGTCCAATTGGGGGTACGCAGTATTTT.

This clonotype showed up just a few times. The gene calls are TRBV20-1 and TRBJ1-1, with D uncertain. From germline, CDR1 is DFQATT and CDR2 SNEGSKA (reference sequence). V dropped 0 bases and J dropped 7 bases, with 15 bases sitting between them. The CDR3 is made up of 14 amino acids. CDR3: CSARDSTVGNEAFF. In DNA form, the CDR3 reads TGCAGTGCTAGAGATTCGACCGTGGGAAATGAAGCTTTCTTT.

The chain employs TRBV7-2 and TRBJ1-2, with 7 bases that match TRBD1. Per germline, CDR1 SGHTA and CDR2 FQGNSA. The CDR3 has 13 residues. Losses at the gene ends were 5 bases for V and 7 bases for J; bases not matched to a gene: 7. CDR3 sequence reads: CASSQGRGPGYTF. CDR3 nucleotides: TGTGCCAGCAGCCAGGGTAGGGGGCCTGGCTACACCTTC.

The chain uses TRBV30 and TRBJ1-1, with D unresolved. This CDR3 spans 14 amino acids. The V gene lost 3 bases and the J gene lost 0 bases, with 11 bases spanning the gap. Germline-derived CDR1 and CDR2 are GTSNPN and SVGIG (reference sequence). The CDR3 sequence: CAWRGWRLNTEAFF. The CDR3 region has the DNA TGTGCCTGGAGGGGGTGGAGACTGAACACTGAAGCTTTCTTT.

This sequence joins TRBV30 and TRBJ2-1; 7 bases agree with TRBD1. Germline V gene sequence: CDR1 GTSNPN, CDR2 SVGIG (reference sequence). CDR3 length: 16 residues. The trim removed 3 bases at V and 2 bases at J, leaving 10 bases unmatched. The CDR3 loop is CAWRGRGLHAYNEQFF. In DNA, the CDR3 is TGTGCCTGGAGGGGTAGGGGGCTTCATGCCTACAATGAGCAGTTCTTC.

This clonotype came up many times. The V and J genes are TRBV10-3 and TRBJ2-2; maybe TRBD2 (5 bases). V was pared by 7 bases and J by 7 bases, with 13 bases between. Germline lookup yields CDR1 ENHRY and CDR2 SYGVKD. CDR3 size: 13 residues. The CDR3 nucleotides are TGTGCCATCAAGGAGGCCGCTTTCGGGGAGCTGTTTTTT. It codes for CAIKEAAFGELFF.

This clonotype was seen more than once but under ten times. This chain uses TRBV6-5 with TRBJ2-6; D is undetermined. V gave up 2 bases and J gave up 1 base, with 6 bases separating them. Germline CDR1 MNHEY, CDR2 SVGAGI. The CDR3 is 15 residues long. CDR3 sequence: CASSYNPSGANVLTF. In nucleotides, the CDR3 is TGTGCCAGCAGTTACAATCCTTCTGGGGCCAACGTCCTGACTTTC.

This clonotype was detected a few times. The chain has TRBV29-1 and TRBJ2-1; TRBD2 aligns across 8 bases. The CDR3 spans 13 residues. The V gene end was trimmed by 3 bases and the J gene end by 6 bases; junction bases not matched to a gene: 4. Germline CDR1 is SQVTM and CDR2 is ANQGSEA. The CDR3 reads CSVDAAGGNEQFF. The CDR3 DNA follows: TGCAGCGTTGATGCGGCGGGGGGCAATGAGCAGTTCTTC.

In its sample, this clonotype was seen a few times. The chain recombines TRBV29-1 with TRBJ2-2; D uncertain. There are 12 residues in the CDR3. V lost 1 base and J 4 bases, leaving 4 bases between the germline ends. Germline V gene data show CDR1 as SQVTM and CDR2 as ANQGSEA. The CDR3 nucleotides are TGCAGCGTTGAAGGCCGCACCGGGGAGCTGTTTTTT. It yields the protein CSVEGRTGELFF.

The CDR3 coding sequence is TGTGCCAGCAGGGGAGTGGGCTCCTACGAGCAGTACTTC. It codes for CASRGVGSYEQYF. The rearrangement joins TRBV6-2 or TRBV6-3 to TRBJ2-7, with D perhaps matching TRBD2 (5 bases). The germline CDR1 and CDR2 sequences are MNHEY and SVGEGT. The CDR3 extends over 13 amino acids. V was trimmed by 6 bases and J by 0 bases, leaving 9 bases between them.

The CDR3 sequence: CASSLAGGVGYNEQFF. The CDR3, as DNA: TGTGCCAGCAGCTTGGCTGGCGGGGTGGGCTACAATGAGCAGTTCTTC. V and J are TRBV5-6 and TRBJ2-1, with D perhaps matching TRBD2 (6 bases). The germline V and J ends were trimmed by 0 bases and 3 bases, with 13 bases remaining between them. The CDR3 runs 16 residues. The V gene's germline CDR1 is SGHDT and CDR2 YYEEEE.

This clonotype was counted between two and nine times. This chain uses TRBV28 with TRBJ1-2, with TRBD1 as a possible D gene (6 bases). The CDR3 extends over 14 amino acids. The V gene lost 3 bases and the J gene lost 4 bases, with 12 bases spanning the gap. Per germline, CDR1 MDHEN and CDR2 SYDVKM. In DNA, the CDR3 is TGTGCCAGCAGTTTTTCAGGACAGCTCTATGGCTACACCTTC. Its protein is CASSFSGQLYGYTF.

In its sample, this clonotype was seen a few times. The chain recombines TRBV29-1 with TRBJ1-4; D unresolved. Per the germline V gene, CDR1 is SQVTM and CDR2 is ANQGSEA. Trimming removed 5 bases from V and 7 bases from J, with 17 bases in between. This CDR3 comprises 14 residues. In DNA form, the CDR3 reads TGCAGCGTTCCCTCTCACACGGATATTGAAAAACTGTTTTTT. This gives the protein CSVPSHTDIEKLFF.

The chain links TRBV30 to TRBJ2-6; possibly TRBD1 for D (5 bases). Trimming took 8 bases from V and 0 from J, leaving 8 bases between them. Germline CDR1 reads GTSNPN; CDR2 reads SVGIG (reference sequence). This CDR3 is built from 13 residues. The CDR3 reads CALDSSGANVLTF. For the CDR3, the DNA is TGTGCCCTTGACAGCTCTGGGGCCAACGTCCTGACTTTC. The variable domain in full, completed from reference TRBV30 and TRBJ2-6, reads SQTIHQWPATLVQPVGSPLSLECTVEGTSNPNLYWYRQAAGRGLQLLFYSVGIGQISSEVPQNLSASRPQDRQFILSSKKLLLSDSGFYLCALDSSGANVLTFGAGSRLTVL.

The rearrangement links TRBV10-3 to TRBJ2-1, with D possibly being TRBD2 (5 bases). V was shortened by 4 bases and J by 8 bases, with 12 bases between the two germline ends. CDR1 and CDR2 (germline): ENHRY, SYGVKD. This CDR3 comprises 13 residues. CDR3 sequence: CAISVSGGYEQFF. CDR3 in DNA: TGTGCCATCAGTGTATCGGGCGGGTATGAGCAGTTCTTC.

The genes are TRBV7-2 and TRBJ2-7; perhaps TRBD2 as D (5 bases). The CDR3 consists of 12 residues. V was trimmed by 3 bases and J by 6 bases, leaving 9 bases between them. CDR1 and CDR2 from the germline V gene are SGHTA and FQGNSA. In DNA, the CDR3 is TGTGCCAGCAGCTTGGATGAGGGCGAGCAGTACTTC. Translation: CASSLDEGEQYF.

This clonotype has only a few counts. The chain joins TRBV20-1 to TRBJ1-2, with a tentative D call TRBD1 (5 bases). From germline, CDR1 is DFQATT and CDR2 SNEGSKA (reference sequence). CDR3 length equals 17 residues. Trimming took 0 bases from V and 6 from J, leaving 23 bases between them. The CDR3 sequence: CSARDPRGEGRRDGYTF. CDR3 in DNA: TGCAGTGCTAGAGATCCGCGGGGGGAGGGGAGAAGGGATGGCTACACCTTC.